Listed here is a single T cell receptor beta chain. Germline V CDR1 and CDR2: MNHEY, SVGAGI. Between the trimmed V and J ends, which lost 0 bases and 5 bases, there was a span of 7 bases. The CDR3 is 13 residues long. The data were produced by immunoSEQ multiplex PCR, yet TCRdb's version contains in-frame clones alone and is incomplete. The table lists about 150,000 clones, 85% to 95% of them singletons, with around 0.31% in the top ten. These data originate in a study of OX40 agonist ivuxolimab in advanced cancers. J is TRBJ1-1 and V is TRBV6-5; D is undetermined. Sequenced here: CD4+ or CD8+ T cells sorted from blood, sampled in a trial of the OX40 agonist ivuxolimab. This receptor was obtained from an adult with an advanced solid tumor such as melanoma, head and neck, liver or kidney cancer. This chain's CDR3 is CASSYSYRTEAFF. The CDR3 coding sequence is TGTGCCAGCAGTTACTCGTACCGGACTGAAGCTTTCTTT.